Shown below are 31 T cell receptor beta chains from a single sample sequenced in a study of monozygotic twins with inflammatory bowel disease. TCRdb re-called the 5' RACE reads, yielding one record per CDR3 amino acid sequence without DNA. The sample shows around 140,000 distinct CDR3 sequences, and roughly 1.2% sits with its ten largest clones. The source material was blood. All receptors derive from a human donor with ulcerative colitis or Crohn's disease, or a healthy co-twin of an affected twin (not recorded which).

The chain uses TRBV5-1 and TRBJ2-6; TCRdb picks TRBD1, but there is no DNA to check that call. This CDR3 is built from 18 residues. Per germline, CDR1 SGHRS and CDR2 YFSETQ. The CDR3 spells CASSWGTGGLTGANVLTF.

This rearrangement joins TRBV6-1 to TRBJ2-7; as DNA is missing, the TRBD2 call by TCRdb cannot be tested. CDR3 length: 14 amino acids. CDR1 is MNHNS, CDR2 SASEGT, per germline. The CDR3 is CASSPGLPRWEQYF.

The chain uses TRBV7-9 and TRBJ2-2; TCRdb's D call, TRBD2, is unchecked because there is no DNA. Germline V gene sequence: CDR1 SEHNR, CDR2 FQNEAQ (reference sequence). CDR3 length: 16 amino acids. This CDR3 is CASSFGFAGGTGELFF.

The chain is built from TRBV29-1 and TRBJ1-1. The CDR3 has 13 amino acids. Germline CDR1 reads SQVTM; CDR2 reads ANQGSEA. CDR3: CSVETILNTEAFF.

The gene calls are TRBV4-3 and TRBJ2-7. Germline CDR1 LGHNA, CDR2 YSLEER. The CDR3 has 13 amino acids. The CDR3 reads CASSQERSYEQYF.

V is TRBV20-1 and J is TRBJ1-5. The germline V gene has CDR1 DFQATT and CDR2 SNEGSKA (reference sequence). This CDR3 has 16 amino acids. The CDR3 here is CSASIGGRSGNQPQHF.

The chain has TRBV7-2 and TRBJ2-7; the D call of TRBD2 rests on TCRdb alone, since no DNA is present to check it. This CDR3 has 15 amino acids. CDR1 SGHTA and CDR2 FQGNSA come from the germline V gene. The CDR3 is CASSLGDGRIDEQYF.

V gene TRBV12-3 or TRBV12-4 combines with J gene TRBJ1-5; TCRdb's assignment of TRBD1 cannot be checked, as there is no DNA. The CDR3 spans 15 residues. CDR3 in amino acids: CASSDTTGLSQPQHF.

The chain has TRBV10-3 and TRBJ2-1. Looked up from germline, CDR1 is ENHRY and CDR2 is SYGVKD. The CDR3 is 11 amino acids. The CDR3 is CAISEFHEQFF.

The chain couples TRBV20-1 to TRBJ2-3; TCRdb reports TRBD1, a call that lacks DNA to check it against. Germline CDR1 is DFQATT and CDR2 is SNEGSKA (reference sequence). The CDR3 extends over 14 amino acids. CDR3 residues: CSARRADNTDTQYF.

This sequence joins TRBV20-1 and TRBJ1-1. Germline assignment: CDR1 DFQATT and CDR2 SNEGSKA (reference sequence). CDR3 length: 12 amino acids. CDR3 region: CSARDPNTEAFF.

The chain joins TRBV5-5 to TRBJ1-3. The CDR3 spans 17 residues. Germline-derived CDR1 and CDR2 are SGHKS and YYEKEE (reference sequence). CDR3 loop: CASSLRGESNSGNTIYF.

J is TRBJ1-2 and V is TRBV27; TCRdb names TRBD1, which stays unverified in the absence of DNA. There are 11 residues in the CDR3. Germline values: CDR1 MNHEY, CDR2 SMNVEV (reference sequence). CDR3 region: CASGTGVGYTF.

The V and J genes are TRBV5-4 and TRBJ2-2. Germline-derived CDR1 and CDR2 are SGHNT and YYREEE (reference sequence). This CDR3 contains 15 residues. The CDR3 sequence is CASSLARGNTGELFF.

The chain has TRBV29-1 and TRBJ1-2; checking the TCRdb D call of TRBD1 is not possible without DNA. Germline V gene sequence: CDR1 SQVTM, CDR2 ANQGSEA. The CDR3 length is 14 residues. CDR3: CSVEDRARVYGYTF.

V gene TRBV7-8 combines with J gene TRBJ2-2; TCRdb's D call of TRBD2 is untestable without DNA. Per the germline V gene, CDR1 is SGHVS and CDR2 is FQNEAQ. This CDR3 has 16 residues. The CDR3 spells CASREGAGIYTGELFF.

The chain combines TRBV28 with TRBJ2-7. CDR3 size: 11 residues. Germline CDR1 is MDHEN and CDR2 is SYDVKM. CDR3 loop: CASSFGHEQYF.

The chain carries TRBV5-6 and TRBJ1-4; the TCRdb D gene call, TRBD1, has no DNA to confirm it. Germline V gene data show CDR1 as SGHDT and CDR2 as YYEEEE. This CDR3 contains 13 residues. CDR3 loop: CASSLTAGEKLFF.

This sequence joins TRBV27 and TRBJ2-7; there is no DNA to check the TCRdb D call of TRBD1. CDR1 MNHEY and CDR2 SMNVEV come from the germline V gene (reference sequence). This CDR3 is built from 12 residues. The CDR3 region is CASRTVTYEQYF.

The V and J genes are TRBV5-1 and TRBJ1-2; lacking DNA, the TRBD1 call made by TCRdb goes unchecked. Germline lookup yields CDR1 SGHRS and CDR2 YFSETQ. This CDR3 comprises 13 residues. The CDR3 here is CASSLGQGIGYTF. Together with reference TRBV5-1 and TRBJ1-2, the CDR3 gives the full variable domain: KAGVTQTPRYLIKTRGQQVTLSCSPISGHRSVSWYQQTPGQGLQFLFEYFSETQRNKGNFPGRFSGRQFSNSRSEMNVSTLELGDSALYLCASSLGQGIGYTFGSGTRLTVV.

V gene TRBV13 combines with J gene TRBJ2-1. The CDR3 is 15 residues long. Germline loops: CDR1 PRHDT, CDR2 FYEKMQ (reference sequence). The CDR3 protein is CASSLGRLATNEQFF. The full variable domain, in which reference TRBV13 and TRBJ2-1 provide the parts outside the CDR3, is AAGVIQSPRHLIKEKRETATLKCYPIPRHDTVYWYQQGPGQDPQFLISFYEKMQSDKGSIPDRFSAQQFSDYHSELNMSSLELGDSALYFCASSLGRLATNEQFFGPGTRLTVL.

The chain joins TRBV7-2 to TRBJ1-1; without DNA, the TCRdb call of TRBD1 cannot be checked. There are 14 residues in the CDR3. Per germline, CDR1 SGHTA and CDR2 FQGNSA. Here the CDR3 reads CASSTTGQSTEAFF.

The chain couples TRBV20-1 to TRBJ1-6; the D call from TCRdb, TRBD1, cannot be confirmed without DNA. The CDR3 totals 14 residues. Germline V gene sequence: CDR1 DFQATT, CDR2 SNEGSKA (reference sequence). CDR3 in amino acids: CSAPSNRETSPLHF.

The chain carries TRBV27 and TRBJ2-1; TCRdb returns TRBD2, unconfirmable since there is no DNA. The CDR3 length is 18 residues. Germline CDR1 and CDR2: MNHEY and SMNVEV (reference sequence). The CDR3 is CASSWGTSGSSSYNEQFF.

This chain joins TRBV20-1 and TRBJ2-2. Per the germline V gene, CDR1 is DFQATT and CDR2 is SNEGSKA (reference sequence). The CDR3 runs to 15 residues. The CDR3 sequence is CSARSGSKGTGELFF.

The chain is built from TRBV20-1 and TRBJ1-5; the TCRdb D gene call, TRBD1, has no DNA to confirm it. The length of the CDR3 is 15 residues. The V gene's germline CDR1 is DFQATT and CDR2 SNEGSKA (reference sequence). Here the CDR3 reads CSATRTGSSNQPQHF.

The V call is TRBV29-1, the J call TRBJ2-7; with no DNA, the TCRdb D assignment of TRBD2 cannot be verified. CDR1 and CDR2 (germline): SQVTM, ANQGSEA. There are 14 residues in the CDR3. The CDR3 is CSVEFPSGSYEQYF.

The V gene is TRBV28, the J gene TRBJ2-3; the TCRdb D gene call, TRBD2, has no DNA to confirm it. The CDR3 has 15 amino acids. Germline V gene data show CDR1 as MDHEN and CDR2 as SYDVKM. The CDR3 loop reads CASRKGTPSTDTQYF.

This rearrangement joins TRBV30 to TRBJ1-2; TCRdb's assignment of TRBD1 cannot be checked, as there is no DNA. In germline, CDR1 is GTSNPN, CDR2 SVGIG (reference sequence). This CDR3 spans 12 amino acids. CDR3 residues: CAWSVLGHGYTF.

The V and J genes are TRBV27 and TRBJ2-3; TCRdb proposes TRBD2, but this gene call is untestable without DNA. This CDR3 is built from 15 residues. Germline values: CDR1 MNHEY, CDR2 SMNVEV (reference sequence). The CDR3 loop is CASSLGGNGYDTQYF.

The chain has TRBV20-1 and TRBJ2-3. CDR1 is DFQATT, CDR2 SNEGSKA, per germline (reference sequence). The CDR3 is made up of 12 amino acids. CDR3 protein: CSASKAINTQYF.